This entry lists 4 T cell receptor beta chains sequenced from one sample in a study of Ad26.COV2.S vaccination and SARS-CoV-2 variants. Here immunoSEQ multiplex PCR was the method, and the copy in TCRdb shows in-frame clones only, minus some. Found here are approximately 340,000 clones, about 92% of them singletons; the top ten hold about 3.8%. This specimen consisted of peripheral blood, obtained after recovery from COVID-19. The source is a human donor who had recovered from COVID-19.

The J gene is TRBJ1-1, the V gene TRBV2; D remains unclear. V was shortened by 3 bases and J by 1 base, with 15 bases between the two germline ends. The germline CDR1 and CDR2 sequences are SNHLY and FYNNEI. This CDR3 is built from 16 residues. In DNA, the CDR3 is TGTGCCAGCAGTGACCCAGGAACTTTGGGGAACACTGAAGCTTTCTTT. As protein: CASSDPGTLGNTEAFF.

The V and J genes are TRBV9 and TRBJ2-1; D is unclear. Trimming shortened V by 5 bases and J by 7 bases, and 13 bases separated the two germline ends. The CDR3 sequence is 13 residues long. Germline CDR1 reads SGDLS; CDR2 reads YYNGEE. The DNA of the CDR3 is TGTGCCAGCAGACCCCCCGGGTTGAATGAGCAGTTCTTC. Amino acids: CASRPPGLNEQFF.

This clone has just a few counts. The rearrangement joins TRBV7-9 to TRBJ2-7; tentatively, D is TRBD1 or TRBD2 (5 bases each). The CDR3 covers 16 residues. V gave up 1 base and J gave up 1 base, with 14 bases separating them. Germline V gene data show CDR1 as SEHNR and CDR2 as FQNEAQ (reference sequence). The CDR3 DNA is TGTGCCAGCAGCTTAGTTAAAGGGACCGCTTCCTACGAGCAGTACTTC. Residues: CASSLVKGTASYEQYF.

J is TRBJ1-2 and V is TRBV6-5, with 8 positions matching TRBD1. Trimming at V came to 2 bases and at J to 7 bases, leaving 12 bases not matched to a gene. The CDR3 extends over 16 amino acids. CDR1 is MNHEY and CDR2 is SVGAGI in the germline V gene. The CDR3 protein is CASSYPTRQGTAGYTF. The CDR3 coding sequence is TGTGCCAGCAGTTACCCCACCCGACAGGGGACGGCTGGCTACACCTTC.